The 18 T cell receptor beta chains presented below share a single source sample, sequenced in a study of response to subunit inactivated influenza vaccine. TCRdb analysed the RT-PCR reads with MiXCR anew, one entry per CDR3 protein. This sample has around 470,000 distinct CDR3 sequences, with roughly 7.9% found just once. This specimen was PBMCs from blood, taken less than 30 months after vaccination. The receptor source for this set is a man aged 45 to 75 who received an inactivated influenza vaccine.

V usage is TRBV6-1 and J usage is TRBJ2-1, with TRBD1 identical over 9 bases. The CDR3 has 13 amino acids. Germline V gene data show CDR1 as MNHNS and CDR2 as SASEGT. With V trimmed by 10 bases and J by 8 bases, 9 bases remained unmatched. In DNA, the CDR3 is TGTGCCATCTGCCGGGACAGGGCTGATGAGCAGTTCTTC. This encodes CAICRDRADEQFF.

The chain joins TRBV7-9 to TRBJ1-6; D unresolved. This CDR3 comprises 12 residues. Trimming stripped 2 bases from V and 10 bases from J, with 6 bases between. CDR1 is SEHNR and CDR2 is FQNEAQ in the germline V gene (reference sequence). The CDR3: CASSLSSSPLHF. The CDR3 DNA follows: TGTGCCAGCAGCTTATCCAGCTCACCCCTCCACTTT.

There are many counts of this clonotype. The chain joins TRBV5-1 to TRBJ2-5; TRBD2 agrees at 7 bases. Germline V gene sequence: CDR1 SGHRS, CDR2 YFSETQ. The CDR3 is made up of 15 amino acids. With V trimmed by 3 bases and J by 2 bases, 7 bases remained unmatched. CDR3 sequence reads: CASSSGRGGQETQYF. In DNA, the CDR3 is TGCGCCAGCAGCTCGGGACGCGGGGGACAAGAGACCCAGTACTTC.

This clonotype was seen many times. CDR3 amino acids: CASSGTLHTGELFF. The DNA for the CDR3 is TGTGCCAGCAGCGGGACACTGCACACCGGGGAGCTGTTTTTT. The chain uses TRBV5-6 and TRBJ2-2, with TRBD1 as a possible D gene (6 bases). This CDR3 spans 14 amino acids. Trimming removed 4 bases at V and 3 bases at J, with 10 bases between. Germline V gene lookup returns CDR1 SGHDT and CDR2 YYEEEE.

The rearrangement links TRBV20-1 to TRBJ2-3; D ambiguous. Germline V CDR1 and CDR2: DFQATT, SNEGSKA (reference sequence). The CDR3 has 14 amino acids. Trimming took 6 bases from V and 0 from J, leaving 13 bases between them. CDR3 sequence (DNA): TGCAGTGCAAAGGCCGCGGATAGCACAGATACGCAGTATTTT. The encoded protein is CSAKAADSTDTQYF.

In DNA form, the CDR3 reads TGCGCCAGCAGCTTGGACCCAAACAGATCCTACGAGCAGTACTTC. Translated, it gives CASSLDPNRSYEQYF. This sequence joins TRBV5-1 and TRBJ2-7; D is unresolved. Germline CDR1 is SGHRS and CDR2 is YFSETQ. V lost 0 bases, J lost 1 base, and 11 bases lay in between. CDR3 size: 15 residues.

At least ten counts were recorded for this clonotype. The V call is TRBV15, the J call TRBJ2-2; D remains ambiguous. With 0 bases removed from V and 2 bases from J, the gap between germline ends came to 7 bases. Per the germline V gene, CDR1 is LNHNV and CDR2 is YYDKDF (reference sequence). There are 15 residues in the CDR3. DNA for the CDR3: TGTGCCACCAGCAGAGAAAGGCTTAACACCGGGGAGCTGTTTTTT. This codes for CATSRERLNTGELFF.

This clonotype was recorded a few times. The chain employs TRBV12-3 or TRBV12-4 and TRBJ2-5; D may be TRBD1 (6 bases). The CDR3 runs 14 residues. V lost 5 bases, J lost 1 base, and 11 bases lay in between. The chain's CDR3 is CASSHGQLQETQYF. CDR3 nucleotide sequence: TGTGCCAGCAGTCATGGACAGCTCCAAGAGACCCAGTACTTC.

This clonotype was seen a handful of times. The V and J genes are TRBV4-2 and TRBJ2-2, with 10 positions matching TRBD2. Unmatched junction bases numbered 9, after V lost 4 bases and J lost 1 base. The CDR3 length is 18 residues. Per germline, CDR1 LGHNA and CDR2 YNFKEQ. The CDR3 reads CASSRLPIAGGNTGELFF. The CDR3 DNA reads TGTGCCAGCAGCCGGTTACCAATAGCGGGGGGGAACACCGGGGAGCTGTTTTTT.

This clonotype was counted only a few times. The chain couples TRBV10-2 to TRBJ2-2, with 7 bases identical to TRBD1. This CDR3 spans 14 amino acids. With 5 bases clipped from V and 6 bases from J, the junction kept 6 bases outside the gene matches. Germline V gene data show CDR1 as WSHSY and CDR2 as SAAADI. The CDR3 nucleotides are TGCGCCAGCAGTCGGACAGGCGTATCCGGGGAGCTGTTTTTT. It codes for CASSRTGVSGELFF.

CDR3 coding DNA: TGCAGTGCTAGAGATCCAGGCAGGGAGGGACCCTATAATTCACCCCTCCACTTT. Translating gives CSARDPGREGPYNSPLHF. V is TRBV20-1 and J is TRBJ1-6; D perhaps matches TRBD1 (5 bases). V was shortened by 0 bases and J by 2 bases, with 17 bases between the two germline ends. CDR1 is DFQATT, CDR2 SNEGSKA, per germline (reference sequence). The CDR3 has 18 residues.

This clonotype is labeled as medium-sized (0.01 to 0.1%). The chain uses TRBV7-8 and TRBJ1-5; 7 bases are a match to TRBD1. Per the germline V gene, CDR1 is SGHVS and CDR2 is FQNEAQ. Germline trimming cut 0 bases from V and 3 bases from J; bases unmatched to any gene: 5. The CDR3 loop spans 16 amino acids. The CDR3 sequence: CASSLATGVDNQPQHF. CDR3 in DNA: TGTGCCAGCAGCTTAGCTACAGGGGTCGACAATCAGCCCCAGCATTTT.

This clonotype has a count of ten or more. The chain recombines TRBV6-2 or TRBV6-3 with TRBJ1-1; the D is unclear. V was clipped by 7 bases and J by 1 base, with 13 bases between them. The CDR3 has 14 residues. The germline V gene encodes CDR1 MNHEY and CDR2 SVGEGT. Here the CDR3 DNA reads TGTGCCAGCACCACGGGTACAGCGAACACTGAAGCTTTCTTT. It codes for CASTTGTANTEAFF.

This clonotype has only a few counts. The V and J genes are TRBV7-9 and TRBJ2-3, with D perhaps matching TRBD2 (5 bases). Looked up from germline, CDR1 is SEHNR and CDR2 is FQNEAQ (reference sequence). This CDR3 is built from 14 residues. Deletions cut 4 bases from V and 2 bases from J, with 10 bases between. The CDR3 DNA reads TGTGCCAGCAGCTACTCAGCGGTCACAGATACGCAGTATTTT. This gives the protein CASSYSAVTDTQYF.

This clonotype has a handful of counts. V is TRBV9 and J is TRBJ2-3; 14 bases agree with TRBD2. This CDR3 is built from 16 residues. Germline CDR1 SGDLS, CDR2 YYNGEE. The J segment lost 3 bases and the V segment lost 3 bases, leaving 3 bases of the junction unmatched. For the CDR3, the DNA is TGTGCCAGCAGCGAGGGACTAGCGGGGGTAACAGATACGCAGTATTTT. It encodes CASSEGLAGVTDTQYF.

This clonotype was observed a few times. V usage is TRBV18 and J usage is TRBJ1-1, with D tentatively TRBD1 (5 bases). Trimming took off 2 bases at V and 2 bases at J, with 9 bases between the two ends. The CDR3 runs to 14 residues. Germline lookup yields CDR1 KGHSH and CDR2 LQKENI. The CDR3 DNA reads as TGTGCCAGCTCACCAAACACAGGCAACACTGAAGCTTTCTTT. Amino acid sequence: CASSPNTGNTEAFF.

There are many counts of this clonotype. The chain carries TRBV20-1 and TRBJ2-7, with D unclear. The CDR3 is made up of 13 amino acids. CDR1 and CDR2 from the germline V gene are DFQATT and SNEGSKA (reference sequence). The V end was cut by 6 bases, the J end by 7 bases, with 19 bases between. This chain's CDR3 is CSAPPGLTREQYF. In nucleotides, the CDR3 is TGCAGTGCCCCACCGGGCCTCACCAGGGAGCAGTACTTC.

This clonotype was detected only a few times. A much bigger clone sits one base away, suggesting this may be a read error. V gene TRBV27 combines with J gene TRBJ2-7; 11 nucleotides match TRBD2. V gave up 6 bases and J gave up 4 bases; unmatched junction bases: 5. Germline lookup yields CDR1 MNHEY and CDR2 SMNVEV (reference sequence). The CDR3 is made up of 14 amino acids. The chain's CDR3 is CASSVAGGLYEQYF. As DNA, the CDR3 is TGTGCCAGCAGCGTAGCGGGGGGGCTTTACGAGCAGTACTTC.